Below, 31 T cell receptor beta chains from the same sample are listed, as sequenced in a study of blood T cell repertoires in COVID-19 (dated by TCRdb to 2020 to 2021). The method behind the library was the immunoSEQ multiplex PCR assay. TCRdb holds this immuneACCESS table with in-frame rearrangements only. Some clones are missing; in checked studies, unresolved V genes explain under half, and the rest has no known cause. This sample lists some 96,000 clones; roughly 80% were detected once. Of the sample, 31% falls within the top ten clones. The sequenced sample was peripheral blood. These receptors originate from a man between 70 and 80 years old with active or convalescent COVID-19.

This clone was picked up a small number of times. The chain employs TRBV6-1 and TRBJ2-4, with D perhaps matching TRBD1 (5 bases). This CDR3 is 15 amino acids long. Germline lookup yields CDR1 MNHNS and CDR2 SASEGT. V shed 0 bases and J shed 6 bases, with 12 bases lying between them. CDR3 DNA: TGTGCCAGCAGTGAAGCTGTCCAGGGCCGAAACATTCAGTACTTC. Its protein product is CASSEAVQGRNIQYF.

The CDR3 sequence: CASSLVTGGWSEAFF. CDR3 sequence (DNA): TGCGCCAGCAGCTTGGTTACAGGGGGATGGTCTGAAGCTTTCTTT. The V and J genes are TRBV5-1 and TRBJ1-1; 8 nucleotides agree with TRBD1. Germline V gene lookup returns CDR1 SGHRS and CDR2 YFSETQ. This CDR3 is 15 amino acids long. The ends lost 0 bases at V and 6 bases at J; junction bases unmatched: 7.

V gene TRBV15 combines with J gene TRBJ1-4; a weak D match, TRBD1 (5 bases). This CDR3 has 15 residues. Trimming shortened V by 0 bases and J by 7 bases, and 12 bases separated the two germline ends. The germline CDR1 and CDR2 sequences are LNHNV and YYDKDF (reference sequence). CDR3 DNA sequence: TGTGCCACCAGCAGAGAGGACAACGGCGGTGAAAAACTGTTTTTT. Protein: CATSREDNGGEKLFF. Combining the CDR3 with reference TRBV15 and TRBJ1-4 gives the whole variable domain DAMVIQNPRYQVTQFGKPVTLSCSQTLNHNVMYWYQQKSSQAPKLLFHYYDKDFNNEADTPDNFQSRRPNTSFCFLDIRSPGLGDTAMYLCATSREDNGGEKLFFGSGTQLSVL.

This chain uses TRBV7-2 with TRBJ2-1; D may be TRBD2 (6 bases). The V end was cut by 3 bases, the J end by 7 bases, with 13 bases between. The CDR3 loop spans 14 amino acids. Per the germline V gene, CDR1 is SGHTA and CDR2 is FQGNSA. DNA of the CDR3: TGTGCCAGCAGCTTGTCCCGGGACTGGAATGAGCAGTTCTTC. This translates into CASSLSRDWNEQFF.

A word on this clone: Other DNA variants within this sample encode the same CDR3. The chain links TRBV5-4 to TRBJ1-1, with a weak D call TRBD1 (6 bases). The CDR3 is 14 residues long. CDR1 and CDR2 from the germline V gene are SGHNT and YYREEE (reference sequence). V was clipped by 2 bases and J by 0 bases, with 8 bases between them. CDR3 in amino acids: CASSLQGMNTEAFF. For the CDR3, the DNA is TGTGCCAGCAGCTTACAGGGTATGAACACTGAAGCTTTCTTT.

The chain recombines TRBV11-3 with TRBJ2-5; possibly TRBD2 for D (6 bases). Germline V gene lookup returns CDR1 SGHNT and CDR2 YENEEA. The CDR3 length is 15 residues. The V and J ends lost 5 bases and 2 bases respectively, with 15 bases between them. The CDR3 DNA reads as TGTGCCAGCAGCCCCGGGGCCGGGGGTCAAGAGACCCAGTACTTC. Translating it yields CASSPGAGGQETQYF.

This chain links TRBV2 with TRBJ2-2; 7 positions agree with TRBD1. Germline loops: CDR1 SNHLY, CDR2 FYNNEI. Trimming at V came to 2 bases and at J to 1 base, leaving 7 bases not matched to a gene. This CDR3 is built from 17 residues. CDR3 in DNA: TGTGCCAGCAGTGAATTTACAGGGGCCGTGAACACCGGGGAGCTGTTTTTT. Translation: CASSEFTGAVNTGELFF.

The V gene is TRBV6-5, the J gene TRBJ1-1; 8 bases fit TRBD1. The junction had 10 bases not matched to a gene; V was cut back by 2 bases and J by 5 bases. Germline CDR1 reads MNHEY; CDR2 reads SVGAGI. The CDR3 contains 16 residues. The CDR3 nucleotides are TGTGCCAGCAGTTACAGGCAGGGGGCGCTTGGGACTGAAGCTTTCTTT. This sequence encodes CASSYRQGALGTEAFF.

The chain is built from TRBV5-1 and TRBJ2-3; D possibly corresponds to TRBD2 (7 bases). The germline V and J ends were trimmed by 0 bases and 7 bases, with 12 bases remaining between them. Germline V gives CDR1 SGHRS, CDR2 YFSETQ. The CDR3 extends over 14 amino acids. This CDR3 is CASSLGGGANTQYF. In DNA, the CDR3 is TGCGCCAGCAGCTTGGGTGGGGGGGCCAATACGCAGTATTTT.

J is TRBJ2-1 and V is TRBV7-2; 8 nucleotides agree with TRBD2. The J segment lost 5 bases and the V segment lost 1 base, leaving 10 bases of the junction unmatched. Germline CDR1 SGHTA, CDR2 FQGNSA. CDR3 length: 17 residues. The CDR3 bases are TGTGCCAGCAGCTTAGTGCCGGGAGCGGGGGCTCACAATGAGCAGTTCTTC. Its protein product is CASSLVPGAGAHNEQFF.

This clone was observed a single time. The rearrangement links TRBV29-1 to TRBJ1-1; 7 bases fit TRBD1. V lost 4 bases, J lost 5 bases, and 7 bases stayed unmatched. CDR3 length equals 13 residues. Per the germline V gene, CDR1 is SQVTM and CDR2 is ANQGSEA. The CDR3, as DNA: TGCAGCGTTGCCGGACCACAGGGGACTGAAGCTTTCTTT. This sequence encodes CSVAGPQGTEAFF.

The chain combines TRBV19 with TRBJ1-5, with D unresolved. CDR1 and CDR2 (germline): LNHDA, SQIVND (reference sequence). This CDR3 contains 14 residues. Trimming removed 1 base from V and 0 bases from J, with 4 bases in between. The CDR3 here is CASSIGLSNQPQHF. Written as DNA, the CDR3 is TGTGCCAGTAGTATAGGGCTTAGCAATCAGCCCCAGCATTTT. Using reference TRBV19 and TRBJ1-5 for the parts outside the CDR3, the full variable domain is DGGITQSPKYLFRKEGQNVTLSCEQNLNHDAMYWYRQDPGQGLRLIYYSQIVNDFQKGDIAEGYSVSREKKESFPLTVTSAQKNPTAFYLCASSIGLSNQPQHFGDGTRLSIL.

The chain employs TRBV4-3 and TRBJ2-4, with D perhaps matching TRBD1 (7 bases). The CDR3 is 13 residues long. Germline CDR1 is LGHNA and CDR2 is YSLEER. The ends were cut back, 3 bases at V and 11 bases at J, with 14 bases in the middle. The CDR3 nucleotides read TGCGCCAGCAGCCAGACGCGGGACAGCGTTCAGTACTTC. Translated, it gives CASSQTRDSVQYF.

V is TRBV19 and J is TRBJ1-2; 10 bases match TRBD1. Trimming took 3 bases from V and 4 from J; bases not matched to a gene: 11. The CDR3 runs 17 residues. Germline CDR1 and CDR2: LNHDA and SQIVND (reference sequence). The CDR3 spells CASSIRDRGSRGYGYTF. The CDR3 nucleotides are TGTGCCAGTAGTATTAGGGACAGGGGTTCAAGAGGCTATGGCTACACCTTC.

V usage is TRBV19 and J usage is TRBJ1-1; D uncertain. V was shortened by 1 base and J by 3 bases, with 15 bases between the two germline ends. The CDR3 totals 16 residues. Looked up from germline, CDR1 is LNHDA and CDR2 is SQIVND (reference sequence). For the CDR3, the DNA is TGTGCCAGTAGTATAGTAGGTTCCGGGGTCTACACTGAAGCTTTCTTT. Translating it yields CASSIVGSGVYTEAFF.

In this sample, this clone turned up a few times. The rearrangement links TRBV4-1 to TRBJ2-7, with 8 bases that match TRBD2. V lost 0 bases and J lost 3; bases outside the gene matches: 4. CDR1 is MGHRA and CDR2 is YSYEKL in the germline V gene. The CDR3 runs 15 residues. CDR3: CASSQDAGGIYEQYF. CDR3 sequence (DNA): TGCGCCAGCAGCCAAGATGCGGGAGGAATCTACGAGCAGTACTTC.

The CDR3 DNA reads TGTGCCAGCAGCCCGACTTTGTGGAACTACACCTTC. Its translation is CASSPTLWNYTF. The chain joins TRBV7-8 to TRBJ1-2; D is unclear. V lost 5 bases, J lost 10 bases, and 14 bases lay in between. The CDR3 has 12 amino acids. The V gene's germline CDR1 is SGHVS and CDR2 FQNEAQ.

The chain has TRBV19 and TRBJ1-1; D unclear. The V end was cut by 5 bases, the J end by 0 bases, with 13 bases between. CDR1 is LNHDA and CDR2 is SQIVND in the germline V gene (reference sequence). This CDR3 region has 15 residues. CDR3 coding DNA: TGTGCCAGTAGTCCCGGGAACTACATGAACACTGAAGCTTTCTTT. Its translation is CASSPGNYMNTEAFF.

The chain employs TRBV27 and TRBJ2-5, with TRBD2 matching over 10 bases. The CDR3 contains 15 residues. Trimming at V came to 5 bases and at J to 5 bases, leaving 8 bases not matched to a gene. CDR1 is MNHEY and CDR2 is SMNVEV in the germline V gene (reference sequence). The chain's CDR3 is CASSHLAGDGETQYF. Written as DNA, the CDR3 is TGTGCCAGCAGTCATCTAGCGGGAGACGGGGAGACCCAGTACTTC.

V is TRBV18 and J is TRBJ2-3; unclear D gene. V was cut by 1 base and J by 0 bases, with 5 bases left in between. The CDR3 contains 14 residues. Per the germline V gene, CDR1 is KGHSH and CDR2 is LQKENI. The CDR3 reads CASSPLASTDTQYF. For the CDR3, the DNA is TGTGCCAGCTCACCACTGGCCAGCACAGATACGCAGTATTTT.

The chain is built from TRBV19 and TRBJ1-1; D not resolved. Germline assignment: CDR1 LNHDA and CDR2 SQIVND (reference sequence). Trimming left V 2 bases short and J 5 bases short, with 15 bases between. This CDR3 has 15 amino acids. CDR3 coding DNA: TGTGCCAGTAGTATAATGTACCCCAAAGAGACTGAAGCTTTCTTT. It codes for CASSIMYPKETEAFF.

The rearrangement links TRBV5-6 to TRBJ2-1; 7 bases match TRBD2. Trimming removed 5 bases from V and 5 bases from J; junction bases left unmatched: 16. Germline values: CDR1 SGHDT, CDR2 YYEEEE. The length of the CDR3 is 17 residues. The CDR3 coding sequence is TGTGCCAGCAGTTACGAGCGGGACCCCATAGGGCACAATGAGCAGTTCTTC. Amino acids: CASSYERDPIGHNEQFF.

This clone was seen only once. The chain links TRBV19 to TRBJ1-2; D is unresolved. Germline V gene sequence: CDR1 LNHDA, CDR2 SQIVND (reference sequence). The V end was cut by 8 bases, the J end by 12 bases, with 7 bases between. The CDR3 is made up of 8 amino acids. The CDR3 here is CASGTNTF. DNA of the CDR3: TGTGCCAGTGGTACTAACACCTTC.

The V and J genes are TRBV4-2 and TRBJ2-2; possibly TRBD2 for D (6 bases). CDR3 length: 15 amino acids. Trimming removed 4 bases from V and 4 bases from J, with 13 bases in between. Germline CDR1 and CDR2: LGHNA and YNFKEQ. The CDR3 loop reads CASSPRDSLTGELFF. The CDR3 nucleotides are TGTGCCAGCAGCCCCCGGGACTCCCTCACCGGGGAGCTGTTTTTT.

This clone was picked up one time. The chain links TRBV2 to TRBJ1-1; D not resolved. The V gene lost 8 bases and the J gene lost 3 bases, with 13 bases spanning the gap. The germline V gene encodes CDR1 SNHLY and CDR2 FYNNEI. This CDR3 is 13 amino acids long. As DNA, the CDR3 is TGTGCCAGCCGGTACGGGTCGGACACTGAAGCTTTCTTT. It specifies CASRYGSDTEAFF.

The rearrangement joins TRBV5-1 to TRBJ1-5; 9 nucleotides align to TRBD1. CDR1 is SGHRS, CDR2 YFSETQ, per germline. This CDR3 has 16 residues. Germline trimming cut 4 bases from V and 3 bases from J; bases unmatched to any gene: 8. The CDR3: CASSPDRGQFNQPQHF. DNA of the CDR3: TGCGCCAGCAGCCCGGACAGGGGCCAATTCAATCAGCCCCAGCATTTT.

J is TRBJ2-1 and V is TRBV15; tentatively, D is TRBD2 (6 bases). Germline-derived CDR1 and CDR2 are LNHNV and YYDKDF (reference sequence). Deletions cut 0 bases from V and 6 bases from J, with 15 bases between. The CDR3 spans 16 residues. The CDR3 here is CATSRDRASVSNEQFF. In DNA, the CDR3 is TGTGCCACCAGCAGAGATCGGGCTAGCGTGAGCAATGAGCAGTTCTTC.

V and J are TRBV9 and TRBJ2-5, with D perhaps TRBD1 (5 bases). V lost 5 bases and J 2 bases, leaving 16 bases between the germline ends. There are 15 residues in the CDR3. Germline loops: CDR1 SGDLS, CDR2 YYNGEE. This chain's CDR3 is CASSTTGAIQETQYF. DNA of the CDR3: TGTGCCAGCAGTACAACTGGGGCTATACAAGAGACCCAGTACTTC.

V is TRBV19 and J is TRBJ2-7; the match to TRBD2 covers 8 bases. The CDR3 sequence is 13 residues long. Germline lookup yields CDR1 LNHDA and CDR2 SQIVND (reference sequence). The V and J ends lost 3 bases and 3 bases, in that order; junction bases with no gene match: 1. CDR3 sequence: CASSIREGYEQYF. The CDR3 region has the DNA TGTGCCAGTAGTATTCGGGAGGGCTACGAGCAGTACTTC. Drawing the rest from reference TRBV19 and TRBJ2-7, the complete variable domain is DGGITQSPKYLFRKEGQNVTLSCEQNLNHDAMYWYRQDPGQGLRLIYYSQIVNDFQKGDIAEGYSVSREKKESFPLTVTSAQKNPTAFYLCASSIREGYEQYFGPGTRLTVT.

This clone came up once. The CDR3 loop is CASSEGRGETQYF. The CDR3 DNA follows: TGTGCCAGCAGTGAAGGAAGGGGGGAGACCCAGTACTTC. The genes are TRBV2 and TRBJ2-5, with a possible D match to TRBD1 (6 bases). This CDR3 is built from 13 residues. The germline V gene encodes CDR1 SNHLY and CDR2 FYNNEI. V lost 1 base and J 5 bases, leaving 8 bases between the germline ends.

The rearrangement links TRBV13 to TRBJ1-6; no clear D. This CDR3 has 17 amino acids. Germline V gives CDR1 PRHDT, CDR2 FYEKMQ (reference sequence). V was pared by 4 bases and J by 7 bases, with 20 bases between. CDR3 residues: CASSSLLETGPNSPLHF. Written as DNA, the CDR3 is TGTGCCAGCAGCTCTTTACTAGAGACCGGACCCAATTCACCCCTCCACTTT. Full variable domain (outside the CDR3, taken from reference TRBV13 and TRBJ1-6): AAGVIQSPRHLIKEKRETATLKCYPIPRHDTVYWYQQGPGQDPQFLISFYEKMQSDKGSIPDRFSAQQFSDYHSELNMSSLELGDSALYFCASSSLLETGPNSPLHFGNGTRLTVT.